This T cell receptor beta chain is drawn from a study of HIV-infected patients and healthy controls. Study background: A modest, significant CD4 rise occurred in about 90% of the 16 patients after three months of therapy.

Alpha and beta constant-region primers primed reverse transcription of 400 to 650 ng RNA. Alpha and beta chain libraries were made separately by chain-specific third strand synthesis with multiplexing indices. TCRdb reprocessed the 5' RACE reads with MiXCR, giving one entry per CDR3 protein. The sample has roughly 6,500 distinct CDR3 sequences, around 9.9% seen once. This clonotype is termed medium-sized (0.01 to 0.1%). As yet, its antigen is unknown. The study, taken as a whole, reports: Significantly higher mean Gini indices appeared in HIV-infected repertoires, possibly reflecting oligoclonality.

No cell fractionation was done, so the repertoire covers all unsorted peripheral blood T cells. This TCR derives from an adult with HIV infection. This specimen was blood, taken before antiretroviral therapy.

The CDR3 loop is CASSLAGSSYEQYF. CDR3 coding DNA: TGTGCCAGCAGCTTAGCGGGGAGCTCCTACGAGCAGTACTTC. The chain recombines TRBV7-9 with TRBJ2-7; D may be TRBD2 (5 bases). V lost 0 bases to trimming and J lost 0 bases, with 6 bases between them. This CDR3 is 14 amino acids long. The germline gives CDR1 SEHNR, CDR2 FQNEAQ (reference sequence).